Listed below are T cell receptor beta chains from one sample, sequenced in a study of cytomegalovirus exposure and HLA in healthy donors. Assay: immunoSEQ multiplex PCR; the TCRdb copy retains only in-frame clones and omits some. The repertoire holds more than 110,000 clones, with around 79% as singletons. Sequenced sample: PBMCs. The receptors were gathered from a male donor in good health and CMV-seronegative. Both conserved end residues are part of each CDR3. The size field is filled for only some rows; it gives once, few, many or a size class.

-	TRBV10-3	TRBJ1-4	CAISEVDKEKLFF
-	TRBV28	TRBJ1-2	CASSFDSTGVNGYTF
-	TRBV5-5	TRBJ1-4	CASSIKQGGAEKLFF
-	TRBV5-1	TRBJ1-1	CASSLIFRQGMNTEAFF
-	TRBV19	TRBJ1-5	CASTRTGDQPQHF
-	TRBV7-9	TRBJ1-2	CASSVRGADYGYTF
-	TRBV6-1	TRBJ2-1	CASSEGTRFNEQFF
few	TRBV7-6	TRBJ2-1	CASSLEGGGEVNEQFF
-	TRBV11-3	TRBJ2-3	CASSTTGGSDTQYF
-	TRBV30	TRBJ1-2	CAWSKGQRGYTF
-	TRBV25-1	TRBJ1-3	CASSVDSFSGNTIYF
-	TRBV19	TRBJ2-2	CASLANANTGELFF
few	TRBV4-2	TRBJ2-7	CASSQATTGNEQYF
-	TRBV11-2	TRBJ2-6	CASSLGGRRGANVLTF
-	TRBV7-7	TRBJ2-2	CASSLGPGTGELFF
-	TRBV2	TRBJ1-2	CASSGQGTNYGYTF